The 14 T cell receptor beta chains reported below all come from one sample, sequenced in a study of cytomegalovirus exposure and HLA in healthy donors. This PCR relied on a set of 60 Vbeta primers and 13 Jbeta primers. TCRdb keeps only in-frame clones here, not all; method: immunoSEQ multiplex PCR. This table has 130,000 or so clones, around two thirds appearing once. What was sequenced was PBMCs. The receptors were gathered from a man between 18 and 29 years old in good health and CMV-seropositive.

V and J are TRBV4-3 and TRBJ2-4; 9 bases map to TRBD1. Germline V CDR1 and CDR2: LGHNA, YSLEER. The V and J ends lost 0 bases and 6 bases, in that order; junction bases with no gene match: 9. The length of the CDR3 is 17 residues. DNA for the CDR3: TGCGCCAGCAGCCAAGACTTCATGACGACAGGGGGAAACATTCAGTACTTC. The encoded protein is CASSQDFMTTGGNIQYF.

This chain links TRBV2 with TRBJ1-1; no firm D call. The V gene's germline CDR1 is SNHLY and CDR2 FYNNEI. The CDR3 is 15 amino acids. V lost 3 bases to trimming and J lost 3 bases, with 14 bases between them. This chain's CDR3 is CASSDRRFADTEAFF. Here the CDR3 DNA reads TGTGCCAGCAGTGACCGTCGGTTTGCGGACACTGAAGCTTTCTTT.

In this sample, this clone turned up once. V and J are TRBV2 and TRBJ1-1, with TRBD1 matching over 10 bases. The germline CDR1 and CDR2 sequences are SNHLY and FYNNEI. Trimming removed 4 bases from V and 3 bases from J; junction bases left unmatched: 2. The CDR3 length is 14 residues. CDR3 sequence reads: CASSADRGYTEAFF. CDR3 DNA sequence: TGTGCCAGCAGTGCGGACAGGGGGTACACTGAAGCTTTCTTT.

This chain links TRBV28 with TRBJ2-1; maybe TRBD2 (6 bases). V was cut by 8 bases and J by 0 bases, with 26 bases left in between. The CDR3 sequence is 19 residues long. CDR1 MDHEN and CDR2 SYDVKM come from the germline V gene. CDR3 bases: TGTGCCAGCGGAGGGCGAGGGTACGGGGCTTCCAGCTCCTACAATGAGCAGTTCTTC. Protein product: CASGGRGYGASSSYNEQFF.

Notes on this clone: Compared with germline, one end of the junction differs, possibly owing to a read error. This chain connects TRBV2 to TRBJ2-6; the match to TRBD2 covers 10 bases. The CDR3 spans 21 residues. Germline CDR1 SNHLY, CDR2 FYNNEI. The CDR3 DNA is TGTGCCAGCAATGAACCCCGCCCGGGGACTAGCGCAAACTCTGGGGCCAACGTCCTGACTTTC. This encodes CASNEPRPGTSANSGANVLTF.

This chain connects TRBV27 to TRBJ2-1, with D perhaps TRBD2 (7 bases). CDR3 length: 15 residues. V lost 7 bases and J lost 0, with 13 bases in between. Germline V lookup: CDR1 MNHEY, CDR2 SMNVEV (reference sequence). Written as DNA, the CDR3 is TGTGCCAGCAATAGGGGGGGTACCTCCTACAATGAGCAGTTCTTC. Amino acid sequence: CASNRGGTSYNEQFF.

The CDR3 loop reads CASSPPTGIHWEQYF. For the CDR3, the DNA is TGTGCCAGCTCACCACCGACAGGGATCCACTGGGAGCAGTACTTC. The chain is built from TRBV18 and TRBJ2-7; TRBD1 aligns across 7 bases. CDR1 KGHSH and CDR2 LQKENI come from the germline V gene. Unmatched junction bases numbered 9, after V lost 0 bases and J lost 7 bases. The CDR3 length is 15 residues.

Comment on this clone: At one end, the junction sequence differs from germline, possibly due to a read error. The V and J genes are TRBV9 and TRBJ1-2; no reliable D call. The CDR3 extends over 15 amino acids. Per germline, CDR1 SGDLS and CDR2 YYNGEE. The CDR3 coding sequence is TGTGCCAGCGGCGTAGCTGAGGGCTTTCCCTATGGCTACACCTTC. The encoded protein is CASGVAEGFPYGYTF.

V usage is TRBV10-1 and J usage is TRBJ1-3, with 7 bases identical to TRBD1. The trim removed 4 bases at V and 7 bases at J, leaving 7 bases unmatched. CDR3 length: 14 residues. Per germline, CDR1 WNHNN and CDR2 SYGVQD (reference sequence). The CDR3 region has the DNA TGCGCCAGCAGTGGGAACAGGGGTAAGAACACCATATATTTT. This translates into CASSGNRGKNTIYF.

This chain links TRBV11-1 with TRBJ2-1; 9 bases fit TRBD2. The CDR3 is made up of 12 amino acids. Per germline, CDR1 SGHAT and CDR2 FQDESV (reference sequence). Trimming cost V 5 bases and J 15 bases; bases outside gene matches: 8. CDR3 bases: TGTGCCAGCAGCGCAATAGCGGGGGCTGGGTTCTTC. This encodes CASSAIAGAGFF. Drawing the rest from reference TRBV11-1 and TRBJ2-1, the complete variable domain is EAEVAQSPRYKITEKSQAVAFWCDPISGHATLYWYRQILGQGPELLVQFQDESVVDDSQLPKDRFSAERLKGVDSTLKIQPAELGDSAMYLCASSAIAGAGFFGPGTRLTVL.

The rearrangement uses TRBV19 and TRBJ2-7, with 7 bases aligning to TRBD1. The V and J ends lost 5 bases and 0 bases, in that order; junction bases with no gene match: 4. The CDR3 covers 14 residues. The germline CDR1 and CDR2 sequences are LNHDA and SQIVND (reference sequence). The CDR3 DNA is TGTGCCAGTAGTGTGACAGGGTCCTCCTACGAGCAGTACTTC. Residues: CASSVTGSSYEQYF.

This clone was picked up a small number of times. This chain's CDR3 is CASSWALGSGSLSYNEQFF. The CDR3 DNA follows: TGCGCCAGCAGCTGGGCCCTTGGTAGCGGGAGTCTGTCCTACAATGAGCAGTTCTTC. The chain is built from TRBV5-1 and TRBJ2-1; the match to TRBD2 covers 9 bases. J gave up 1 base and V 3 bases, and 14 bases lay outside the gene matches. This CDR3 is built from 19 residues. CDR1 is SGHRS, CDR2 YFSETQ, per germline.

The chain employs TRBV7-9 and TRBJ2-3, with TRBD2 as a possible D gene (5 bases). With 1 base removed from V and 4 bases from J, the gap between germline ends came to 9 bases. Germline CDR1 and CDR2: SEHNR and FQNEAQ (reference sequence). The CDR3 contains 14 residues. CDR3 loop: CASSLVGSADTQYF. CDR3 DNA: TGTGCCAGCAGCTTAGTAGGTAGCGCAGATACGCAGTATTTT.

This clone was seen once. The rearrangement uses TRBV5-1 and TRBJ2-5; 15 nucleotides agree with TRBD2. The CDR3 contains 15 residues. The junction had 3 bases not matched to a gene; V was cut back by 4 bases and J by 5 bases. Looked up from germline, CDR1 is SGHRS and CDR2 is YFSETQ. The CDR3 DNA is TGCGCCAGCAGCCTTGGGACTAGCGGGAGGGAGACCCAGTACTTC. Translation: CASSLGTSGRETQYF.